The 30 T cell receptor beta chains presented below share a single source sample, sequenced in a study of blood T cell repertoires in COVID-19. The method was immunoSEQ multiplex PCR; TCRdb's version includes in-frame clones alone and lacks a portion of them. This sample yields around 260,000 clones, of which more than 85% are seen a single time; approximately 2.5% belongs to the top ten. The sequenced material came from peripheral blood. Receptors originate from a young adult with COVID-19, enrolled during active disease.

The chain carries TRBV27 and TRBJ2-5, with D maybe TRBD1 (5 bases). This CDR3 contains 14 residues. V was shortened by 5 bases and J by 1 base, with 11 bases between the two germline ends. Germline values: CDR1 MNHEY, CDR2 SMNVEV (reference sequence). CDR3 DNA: TGTGCCAGCAGTACCAGAGACAGCCAAGAGACCCAGTACTTC. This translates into CASSTRDSQETQYF.

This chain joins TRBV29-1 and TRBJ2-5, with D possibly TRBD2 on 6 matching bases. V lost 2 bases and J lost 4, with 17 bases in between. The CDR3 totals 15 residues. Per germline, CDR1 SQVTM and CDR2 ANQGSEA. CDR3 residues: CSVENNWGDPETQYF. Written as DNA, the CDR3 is TGCAGCGTTGAAAACAACTGGGGGGACCCAGAGACCCAGTACTTC.

The CDR3, as DNA: TGTGCCAGCAGCTTGGCCGACAGGGAATATCAGCCCCAGCATTTT. Its protein is CASSLADREYQPQHF. The rearrangement links TRBV5-6 to TRBJ1-5; 7 nucleotides match TRBD1. V dropped 0 bases and J dropped 5; count of bases not matched to a gene: 5. CDR1 SGHDT and CDR2 YYEEEE come from the germline V gene. This CDR3 is built from 15 residues.

DNA of the CDR3: TGTGCCAGCAGCGTGACCGGGACAGGGGATGACTATGGCTACACCTTC. It translates to CASSVTGTGDDYGYTF. V is TRBV7-2 and J is TRBJ1-2; 10 bases agree with TRBD1. V gave up 5 bases and J gave up 3 bases; unmatched junction bases: 9. The CDR3 is 16 residues long. Germline V CDR1 and CDR2: SGHTA, FQGNSA.

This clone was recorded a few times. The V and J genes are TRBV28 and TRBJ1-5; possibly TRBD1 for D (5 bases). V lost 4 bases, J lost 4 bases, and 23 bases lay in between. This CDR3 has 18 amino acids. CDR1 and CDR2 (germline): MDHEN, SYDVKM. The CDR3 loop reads CASSSSPGFGSLNQPQHF. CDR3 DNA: TGTGCCAGCAGTTCCTCCCCAGGGTTCGGGTCTCTTAATCAGCCCCAGCATTTT.

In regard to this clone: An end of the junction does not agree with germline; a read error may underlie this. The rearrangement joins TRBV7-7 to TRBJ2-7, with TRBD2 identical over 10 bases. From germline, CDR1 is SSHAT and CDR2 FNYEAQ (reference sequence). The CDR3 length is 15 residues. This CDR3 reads CASSLEPSGSSEQYF. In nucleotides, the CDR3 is TGTGCTAGCAGCTTAGAACCTAGCGGGAGCTCCGAGCAGTACTTC. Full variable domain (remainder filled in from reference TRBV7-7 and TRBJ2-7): GAGVSQSPRYKVTKRGQDVTLRCDPISSHATLYWYQQALGQGPEFLTYFNYEAQPDKSGLPSDRFSAERPEGSISTLTIQRTEQRDSAMYRCASSLEPSGSSEQYFGPGTRLTVT.

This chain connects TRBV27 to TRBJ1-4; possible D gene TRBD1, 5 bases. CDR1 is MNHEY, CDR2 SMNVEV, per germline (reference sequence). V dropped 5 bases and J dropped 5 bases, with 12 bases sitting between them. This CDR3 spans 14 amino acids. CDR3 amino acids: CASSHTGPNEKLFF. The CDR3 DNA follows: TGTGCCAGCAGTCATACAGGACCGAATGAAAAACTGTTTTTT.

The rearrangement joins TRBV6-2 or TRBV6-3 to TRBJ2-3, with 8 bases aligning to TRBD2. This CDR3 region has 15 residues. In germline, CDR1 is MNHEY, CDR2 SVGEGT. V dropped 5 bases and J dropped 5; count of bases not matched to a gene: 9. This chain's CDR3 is CASSPGTSDLDTQYF. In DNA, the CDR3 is TGTGCCAGCAGTCCCGGGACTAGTGATTTAGATACGCAGTATTTT.

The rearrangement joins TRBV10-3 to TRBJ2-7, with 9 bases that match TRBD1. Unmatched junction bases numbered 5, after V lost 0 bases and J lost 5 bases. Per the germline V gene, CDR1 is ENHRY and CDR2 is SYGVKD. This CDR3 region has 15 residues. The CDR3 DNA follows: TGTGCCATCAGTGAGTCCGACAACAGGGGGCACGAGCAGTACTTC. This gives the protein CAISESDNRGHEQYF.

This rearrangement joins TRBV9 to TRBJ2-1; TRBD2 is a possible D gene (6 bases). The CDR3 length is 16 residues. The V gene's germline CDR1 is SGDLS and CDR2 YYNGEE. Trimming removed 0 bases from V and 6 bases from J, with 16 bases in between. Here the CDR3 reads CASSVEASERFNEQFF. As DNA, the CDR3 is TGTGCCAGCAGCGTAGAGGCTAGCGAACGTTTCAATGAGCAGTTCTTC.

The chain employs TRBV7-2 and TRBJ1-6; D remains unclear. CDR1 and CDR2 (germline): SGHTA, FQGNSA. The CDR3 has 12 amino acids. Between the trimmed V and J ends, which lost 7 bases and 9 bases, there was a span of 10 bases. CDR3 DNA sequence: TGTGCCAGCAAGCTACCGAGTTCACCCCTCCACTTT. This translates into CASKLPSSPLHF. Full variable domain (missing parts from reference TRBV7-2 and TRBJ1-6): GAGVSQSPSNKVTEKGKDVELRCDPISGHTALYWYRQSLGQGLEFLIYFQGNSAPDKSGLPSDRFSAERTGGSVSTLTIQRTQQEDSAVYLCASKLPSSPLHFGNGTRLTVT.

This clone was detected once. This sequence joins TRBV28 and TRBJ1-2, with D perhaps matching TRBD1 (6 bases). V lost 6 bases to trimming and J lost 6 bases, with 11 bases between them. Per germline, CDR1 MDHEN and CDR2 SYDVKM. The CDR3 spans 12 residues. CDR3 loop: CASSPGAHGYTF. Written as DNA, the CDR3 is TGTGCCAGCAGCCCAGGGGCACATGGCTACACCTTC.

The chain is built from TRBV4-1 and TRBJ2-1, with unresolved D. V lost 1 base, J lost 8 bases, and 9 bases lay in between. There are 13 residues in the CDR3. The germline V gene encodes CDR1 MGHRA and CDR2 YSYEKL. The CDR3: CASSQGAQYEQFF. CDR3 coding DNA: TGCGCCAGCAGCCAAGGGGCCCAGTATGAGCAGTTCTTC.

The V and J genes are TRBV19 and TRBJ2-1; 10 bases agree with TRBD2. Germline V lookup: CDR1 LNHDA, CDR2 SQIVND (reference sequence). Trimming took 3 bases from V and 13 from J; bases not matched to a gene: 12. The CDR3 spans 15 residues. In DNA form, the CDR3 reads TGTGCCAGTAGTATTCCAGCGGGAGGGCCTGATTTTCAGTTCTTC. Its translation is CASSIPAGGPDFQFF.

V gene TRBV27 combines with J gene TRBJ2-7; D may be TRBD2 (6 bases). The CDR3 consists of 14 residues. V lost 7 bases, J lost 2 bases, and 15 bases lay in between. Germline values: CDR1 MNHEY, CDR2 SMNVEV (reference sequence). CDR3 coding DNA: TGTGCCAGCACCGCTAACGGGGGAACCTACGAGCAGTACTTC. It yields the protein CASTANGGTYEQYF.

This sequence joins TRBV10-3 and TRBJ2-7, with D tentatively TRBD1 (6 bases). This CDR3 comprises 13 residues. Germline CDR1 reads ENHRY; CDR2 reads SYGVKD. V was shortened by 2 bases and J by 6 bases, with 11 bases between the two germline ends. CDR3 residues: CAISEENRVEQYF. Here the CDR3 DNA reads TGTGCCATCAGTGAGGAGAACAGGGTCGAGCAGTACTTC.

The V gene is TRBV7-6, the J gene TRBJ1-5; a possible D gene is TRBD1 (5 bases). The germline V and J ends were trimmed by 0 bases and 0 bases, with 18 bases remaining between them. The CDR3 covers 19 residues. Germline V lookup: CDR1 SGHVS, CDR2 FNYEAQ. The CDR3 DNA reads TGTGCCAGCAGCTTAGCAGGCAGGGAAGTGGGAAATAGCAATCAGCCCCAGCATTTT. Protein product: CASSLAGREVGNSNQPQHF. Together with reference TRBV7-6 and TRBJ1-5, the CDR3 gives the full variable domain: GAGVSQSPRYKVTKRGQDVALRCDPISGHVSLYWYRQALGQGPEFLTYFNYEAQQDKSGLPNDRFSAERPEGSISTLTIQRTEQRDSAMYRCASSLAGREVGNSNQPQHFGDGTRLSIL.

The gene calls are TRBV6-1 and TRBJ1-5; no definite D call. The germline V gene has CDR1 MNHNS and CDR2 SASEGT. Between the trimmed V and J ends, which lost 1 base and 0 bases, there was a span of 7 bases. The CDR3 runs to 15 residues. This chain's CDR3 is CASSEGQYSNQPQHF. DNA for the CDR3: TGTGCCAGCAGTGAAGGGCAATATAGCAATCAGCCCCAGCATTTT.

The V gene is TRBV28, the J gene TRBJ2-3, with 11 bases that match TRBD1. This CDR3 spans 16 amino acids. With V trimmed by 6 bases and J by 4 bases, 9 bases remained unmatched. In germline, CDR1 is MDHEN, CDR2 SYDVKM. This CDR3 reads CASSHGQGALSDTQYF. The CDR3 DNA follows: TGTGCCAGCAGCCACGGACAGGGGGCTCTATCAGATACGCAGTATTTT.

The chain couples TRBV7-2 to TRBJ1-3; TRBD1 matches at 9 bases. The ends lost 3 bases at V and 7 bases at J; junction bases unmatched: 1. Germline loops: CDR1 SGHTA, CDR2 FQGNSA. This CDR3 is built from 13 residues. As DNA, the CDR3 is TGTGCCAGCAGCTTCGACAGGGGGAACACCATATATTTT. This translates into CASSFDRGNTIYF.

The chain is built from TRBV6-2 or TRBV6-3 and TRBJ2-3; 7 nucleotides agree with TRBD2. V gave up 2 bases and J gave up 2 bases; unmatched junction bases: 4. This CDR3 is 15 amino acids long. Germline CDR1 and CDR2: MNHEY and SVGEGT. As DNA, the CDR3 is TGTGCCAGCAGTTACGTCGCGGGGGTCACAGATACGCAGTATTTT. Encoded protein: CASSYVAGVTDTQYF.

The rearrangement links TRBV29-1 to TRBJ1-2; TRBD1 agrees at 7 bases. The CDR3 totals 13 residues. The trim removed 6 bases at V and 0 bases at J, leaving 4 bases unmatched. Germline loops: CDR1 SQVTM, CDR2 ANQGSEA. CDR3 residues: CSVRTGANYGYTF. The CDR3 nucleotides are TGCAGCGTACGGACAGGAGCTAACTATGGCTACACCTTC.

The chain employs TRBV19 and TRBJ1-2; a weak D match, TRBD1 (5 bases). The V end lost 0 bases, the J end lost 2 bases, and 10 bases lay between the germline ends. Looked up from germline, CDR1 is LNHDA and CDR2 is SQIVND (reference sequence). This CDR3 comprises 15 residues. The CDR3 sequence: CASSIDPGLNYGYTF. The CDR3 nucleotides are TGTGCCAGTAGTATAGACCCAGGGCTGAACTATGGCTACACCTTC.

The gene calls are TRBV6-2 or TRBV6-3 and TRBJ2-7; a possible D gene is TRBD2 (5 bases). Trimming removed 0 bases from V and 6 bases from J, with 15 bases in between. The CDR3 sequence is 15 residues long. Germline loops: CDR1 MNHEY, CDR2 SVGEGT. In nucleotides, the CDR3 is TGTGCCAGCAGTTACTCGACGGGTGGCGGAGGCGAGCAGTACTTC. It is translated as CASSYSTGGGGEQYF.

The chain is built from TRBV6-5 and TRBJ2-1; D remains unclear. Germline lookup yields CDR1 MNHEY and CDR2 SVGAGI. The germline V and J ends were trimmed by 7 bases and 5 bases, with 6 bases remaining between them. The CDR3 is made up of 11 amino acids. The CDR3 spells CASKRNNEQFF. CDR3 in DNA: TGTGCCAGCAAGAGAAACAATGAGCAGTTCTTC.

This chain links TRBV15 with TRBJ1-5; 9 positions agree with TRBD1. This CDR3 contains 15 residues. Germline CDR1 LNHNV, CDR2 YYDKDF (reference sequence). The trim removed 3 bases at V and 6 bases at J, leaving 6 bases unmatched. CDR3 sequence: CATSSEGQGGQPQHF. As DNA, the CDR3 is TGTGCCACCAGCAGCGAGGGACAGGGCGGTCAGCCCCAGCATTTT.

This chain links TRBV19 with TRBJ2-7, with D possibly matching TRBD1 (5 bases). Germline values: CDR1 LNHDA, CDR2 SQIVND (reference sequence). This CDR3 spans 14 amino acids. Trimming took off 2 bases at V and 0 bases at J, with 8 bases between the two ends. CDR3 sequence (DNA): TGTGCCAGTAGTATATCAGGGAACTCCTACGAGCAGTACTTC. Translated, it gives CASSISGNSYEQYF. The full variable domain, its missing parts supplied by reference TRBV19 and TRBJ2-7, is DGGITQSPKYLFRKEGQNVTLSCEQNLNHDAMYWYRQDPGQGLRLIYYSQIVNDFQKGDIAEGYSVSREKKESFPLTVTSAQKNPTAFYLCASSISGNSYEQYFGPGTRLTVT.

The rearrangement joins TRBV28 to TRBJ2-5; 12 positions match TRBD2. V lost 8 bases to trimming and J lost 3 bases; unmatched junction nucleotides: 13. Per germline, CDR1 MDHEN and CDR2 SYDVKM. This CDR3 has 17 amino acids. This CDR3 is CASWPEKTSGSEETQYF. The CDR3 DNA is TGTGCCAGCTGGCCAGAAAAGACTAGCGGGAGCGAAGAGACCCAGTACTTC.

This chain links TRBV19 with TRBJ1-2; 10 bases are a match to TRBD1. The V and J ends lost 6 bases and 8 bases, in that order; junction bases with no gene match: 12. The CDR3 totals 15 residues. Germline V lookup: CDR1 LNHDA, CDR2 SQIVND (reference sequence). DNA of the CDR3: TGTGCCAGTAGCCATGCTGTGGGACAGGGGTACGGCTACACCTTC. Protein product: CASSHAVGQGYGYTF.

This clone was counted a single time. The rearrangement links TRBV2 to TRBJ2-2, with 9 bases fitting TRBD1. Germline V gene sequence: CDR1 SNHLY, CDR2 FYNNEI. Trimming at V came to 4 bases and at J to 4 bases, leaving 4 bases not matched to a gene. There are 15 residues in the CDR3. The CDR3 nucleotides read TGTGCCAGCAGTGTGGGGACAGGGCCCACCGGGGAGCTGTTTTTT. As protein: CASSVGTGPTGELFF. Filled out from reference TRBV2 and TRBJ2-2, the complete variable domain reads EPEVTQTPSHQVTQMGQEVILRCVPISNHLYFYWYRQILGQKVEFLVSFYNNEISEKSEIFDDQFSVERPDGSNFTLKIRSTKLEDSAMYFCASSVGTGPTGELFFGEGSRLTVL.